The present TCR beta chain was sequenced within a study of graft-versus-host responses after intestinal transplantation. Findings and limits, study-wide: GvH clonotypes were identified within recipient marrow, with a subset emerging first in ileum or blood. After transplant, early declines in HvG clones were associated with peak levels of circulating GvH clones.

Stimulators, around 200,000 irradiated and violet-dye-labeled cells, were plated with around 200,000 CFSE-labeled responder cells. Measured with immunoSEQ multiplex PCR; TCRdb has only the in-frame clones, and not every one. The sample lists around 13,000 clones, roughly 35% occurring once. V lost 6 bases to trimming and J lost 0 bases, with 11 bases between them. CDR3 size: 14 residues. Germline V CDR1 and CDR2: SGHTA, FQGNSA. This clone is a singleton in its sample. Sequenced material: alloreactive CD4+ T cells from a mixed lymphocyte reaction culture, taken before intestinal transplant. Subset described: CFSE-low proliferating T cells sorted from roughly six-day pre-transplant mixed lymphocyte reaction (GvH or HvG direction). This receptor was identified in a human patient who received an intestinal transplant. The V call is TRBV7-2, the J call TRBJ1-1; D is uncertain. The CDR3 protein is CASSRDRVNTEAFF. The CDR3 nucleotides are TGTGCCAGCAGTAGAGACCGGGTGAACACTGAAGCTTTCTTT.